This T cell receptor beta chain comes out of a study of blood T cell repertoires in COVID-19. Turning to the study itself: Sample material is recorded as cDNA or gDNA derived from T cells, B-cell-depleted T cells, or PBMCs.

Those who participated ranged in age from about 18 to 89 years and resided in about two dozen US areas. Before they entered the study, exposed participants had met a COVID-19 case within 2 weeks. Germline V CDR1 and CDR2: SGHNT, YYREEE (reference sequence). V lost 4 bases to trimming and J lost 6 bases, with 8 bases between them. The CDR3 runs to 13 residues. In the original workflow: Cell counts per sample came from amplifying reference gene primers. The assay was immunoSEQ multiplex PCR, and TCRdb's table has in-frame clones only and misses some. That table furnishes V, J and clone size, whereas the DNA furnished D and trimming. The sample comprises 230,000 or so clones, around 83% of which are singletons, and less than 8.5% rests with the top ten.

The TCR sequence derives from a woman aged 50 to 65 who had been exposed to COVID-19. The chain uses TRBV5-4 and TRBJ1-6; no firm D call. The sequenced material came from PBMCs or T cells enriched from blood (not recorded which). CDR3 coding DNA: TGTGCCAGCAGCGCGGCTCTTAATTCACCCCTCCACTTT. Its translation: CASSAALNSPLHF.